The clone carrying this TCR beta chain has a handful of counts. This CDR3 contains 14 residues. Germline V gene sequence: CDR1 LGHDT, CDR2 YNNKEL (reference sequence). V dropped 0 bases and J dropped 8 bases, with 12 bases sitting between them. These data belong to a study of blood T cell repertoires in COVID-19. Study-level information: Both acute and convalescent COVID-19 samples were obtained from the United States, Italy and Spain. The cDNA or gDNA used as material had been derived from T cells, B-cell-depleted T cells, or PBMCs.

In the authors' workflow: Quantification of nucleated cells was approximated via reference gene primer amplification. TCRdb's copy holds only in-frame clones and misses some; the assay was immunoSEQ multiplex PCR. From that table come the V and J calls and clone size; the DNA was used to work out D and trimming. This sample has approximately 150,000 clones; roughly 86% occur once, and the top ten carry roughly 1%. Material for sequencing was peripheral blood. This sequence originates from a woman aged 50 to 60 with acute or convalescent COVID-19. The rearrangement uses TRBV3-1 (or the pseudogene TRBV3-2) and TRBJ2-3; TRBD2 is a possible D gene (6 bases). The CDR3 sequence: CASSQERTSSTQYF. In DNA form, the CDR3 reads TGTGCCAGCAGCCAAGAAAGAACTAGCAGTACGCAGTATTTT.